One sample yielded the 27 T cell receptor beta chains listed below, sequenced in a study of cytomegalovirus exposure and HLA in healthy donors. Researchers ran the PCR with 60 Vbeta and 13 Jbeta primers. Sequencing used immunoSEQ multiplex PCR; TCRdb keeps in-frame clones, though not all of them. The profile shows approximately 160,000 clones, approximately 85% of them singletons. Sequencing was performed on PBMCs. These receptors were obtained from a girl aged 10 to 17 in good health and CMV-seropositive.

The genes are TRBV19 and TRBJ1-5, with TRBD1 identical over 9 bases. The CDR3 totals 17 residues. V shed 5 bases and J 5 bases; nucleotides not matched to a gene: 13. The germline CDR1 and CDR2 sequences are LNHDA and SQIVND (reference sequence). The CDR3 protein is CASSLYPRDREHQPQHF. CDR3 coding DNA: TGTGCCAGTAGTCTTTACCCCCGGGACAGGGAGCATCAGCCCCAGCATTTT.

The gene calls are TRBV9 and TRBJ1-1; unclear D gene. V lost 0 bases and J lost 6, with 6 bases in between. CDR1 SGDLS and CDR2 YYNGEE come from the germline V gene. The CDR3 spans 12 residues. The CDR3 reads CASSVGPSEAFF. The CDR3 DNA is TGTGCCAGCAGCGTAGGTCCATCTGAAGCTTTCTTT.

The V call is TRBV5-1, the J call TRBJ2-1; D not certain. Germline CDR1 is SGHRS and CDR2 is YFSETQ. The CDR3 covers 14 residues. V gave up 6 bases and J gave up 0 bases, with 10 bases separating them. This CDR3 reads CASIGGSSYNEQFF. In nucleotides, the CDR3 is TGCGCCAGCATAGGCGGTAGCTCCTACAATGAGCAGTTCTTC. Full variable domain (outside the CDR3, taken from reference TRBV5-1 and TRBJ2-1): KAGVTQTPRYLIKTRGQQVTLSCSPISGHRSVSWYQQTPGQGLQFLFEYFSETQRNKGNFPGRFSGRQFSNSRSEMNVSTLELGDSALYLCASIGGSSYNEQFFGPGTRLTVL.

The chain is built from TRBV4-1 and TRBJ2-7, with TRBD2 matching over 8 bases. The CDR3 consists of 14 residues. The germline CDR1 and CDR2 sequences are MGHRA and YSYEKL. With 4 bases clipped from V and 3 bases from J, the junction kept 5 bases outside the gene matches. Here the CDR3 reads CASSRLAGFYEQYF. In DNA, the CDR3 is TGCGCCAGCAGCCGGCTAGCGGGTTTCTACGAGCAGTACTTC.

In its sample, this clone was seen a few times. V usage is TRBV30 and J usage is TRBJ2-7, with D maybe TRBD2 (7 bases). There are 11 residues in the CDR3. Per the germline V gene, CDR1 is GTSNPN and CDR2 is SVGIG (reference sequence). V lost 8 bases and J lost 4, with 12 bases in between. The CDR3 DNA reads TGTGCCGAGGGGGGGGATTACGAGCAGTACTTC. Residues: CAEGGDYEQYF.

The chain carries TRBV18 and TRBJ1-2; D uncertain. Germline V lookup: CDR1 KGHSH, CDR2 LQKENI. V was pared by 2 bases and J by 2 bases, with 9 bases between. The CDR3 covers 14 residues. CDR3 amino acids: CASSPGRTNYGYTF. CDR3 DNA sequence: TGTGCCAGCTCACCAGGGAGAACGAACTATGGCTACACCTTC. Looking up the rest from reference TRBV18 and TRBJ1-2 gives the full variable domain: NAGVMQNPRHLVRRRGQEARLRCSPMKGHSHVYWYRQLPEEGLKFMVYLQKENIIDESGMPKERFSAEFPKEGPSILRIQQVVRGDSAAYFCASSPGRTNYGYTFGSGTRLTVV.

The rearrangement links TRBV6-5 to TRBJ1-5, with TRBD1 matching over 8 bases. The length of the CDR3 is 15 residues. V shed 5 bases and J 5 bases; nucleotides not matched to a gene: 8. In germline, CDR1 is MNHEY, CDR2 SVGAGI. CDR3 region: CASSRAGGKDQPQHF. CDR3 bases: TGTGCCAGCAGTCGGGCAGGGGGCAAGGATCAGCCCCAGCATTTT.

J is TRBJ1-5 and V is TRBV4-1; D not resolved. Germline assignment: CDR1 MGHRA and CDR2 YSYEKL. With 3 bases removed from V and 0 bases from J, the gap between germline ends came to 12 bases. The CDR3 totals 16 residues. CDR3 DNA sequence: TGCGCCAGCAGCCAGGGCCGGGGTAATAGCAATCAGCCCCAGCATTTT. Translated, it gives CASSQGRGNSNQPQHF.

DNA of the CDR3: TGCGCCAGCAGCTTGGAGGCAGGGAATGAAAAACTGTTTTTT. It specifies CASSLEAGNEKLFF. V usage is TRBV5-1 and J usage is TRBJ1-4, with D perhaps TRBD1 (5 bases). The CDR3 extends over 14 amino acids. Trimming removed 0 bases from V and 5 bases from J, with 8 bases in between. Germline V lookup: CDR1 SGHRS, CDR2 YFSETQ. Looking up the rest from reference TRBV5-1 and TRBJ1-4 gives the full variable domain: KAGVTQTPRYLIKTRGQQVTLSCSPISGHRSVSWYQQTPGQGLQFLFEYFSETQRNKGNFPGRFSGRQFSNSRSEMNVSTLELGDSALYLCASSLEAGNEKLFFGSGTQLSVL.

CDR3 sequence (DNA): TGCGCCAGCAGCCCCGGACAAGTCTCTACCCTAAATCTAAATACTTATTCACCCCTCCACTTT. Amino acid sequence: CASSPGQVSTLNLNTYSPLHF. This sequence joins TRBV5-1 and TRBJ1-6; D is possibly TRBD1 (5 bases). Trimming left V 4 bases short and J 8 bases short, with 34 bases between. This CDR3 is built from 21 residues. Germline lookup yields CDR1 SGHRS and CDR2 YFSETQ.

The V and J genes are TRBV5-6 and TRBJ2-5; maybe TRBD2 (6 bases). V dropped 1 base and J dropped 3 bases, with 19 bases sitting between them. The germline V gene encodes CDR1 SGHDT and CDR2 YYEEEE. The CDR3 is 17 amino acids. The CDR3 protein is CASSLYGTPGFEETQYF. The CDR3 DNA sequence: TGTGCCAGCAGCTTGTACGGGACTCCCGGTTTTGAAGAGACCCAGTACTTC.

The chain links TRBV6-6 to TRBJ2-1; 12 bases agree with TRBD2. V gave up 6 bases and J gave up 3 bases; unmatched junction bases: 3. Per germline, CDR1 MNHNY and CDR2 SVGAGI (reference sequence). The length of the CDR3 is 15 residues. This CDR3 is CASSATSGGYNEQFF. The CDR3, as DNA: TGTGCCAGCAGCGCGACTAGCGGGGGCTACAATGAGCAGTTCTTC.

V and J are TRBV7-8 and TRBJ1-3; 7 nucleotides line up with TRBD1. V gave up 6 bases and J gave up 2 bases; unmatched junction bases: 7. Germline V gene data show CDR1 as SGHVS and CDR2 as FQNEAQ. This CDR3 has 15 amino acids. CDR3 coding DNA: TGTGCCAGCAGGGACCCAGGGGGACCTGGAAACACCATATATTTT. Its protein is CASRDPGGPGNTIYF. The complete variable domain, with remaining parts taken from reference TRBV7-8 and TRBJ1-3, reads GAGVSQSPRYKVAKRGQDVALRCDPISGHVSLFWYQQALGQGPEFLTYFQNEAQLDKSGLPSDRFFAERPEGSVSTLKIQRTQQEDSAVYLCASRDPGGPGNTIYFGEGSWLTVV.

The chain joins TRBV19 to TRBJ1-5; TRBD1 matches at 7 bases. With V trimmed by 6 bases and J by 4 bases, 15 bases remained unmatched. CDR1 LNHDA and CDR2 SQIVND come from the germline V gene (reference sequence). CDR3 size: 17 residues. CDR3 nucleotides: TGTGCCAGTAGCCTAGGGGCCAGGGGGGCTTCGAATCAGCCCCAGCATTTT. Its translation: CASSLGARGASNQPQHF.

The rearrangement joins TRBV7-3 to TRBJ1-2, with D perhaps TRBD1 (6 bases). V lost 2 bases and J lost 6, with 13 bases in between. There are 14 residues in the CDR3. Germline CDR1 is SGHTA and CDR2 is FQGTGA. CDR3 region: CASSLSRDNNGYTF. CDR3 bases: TGTGCCAGCAGCTTATCGAGGGACAACAATGGCTACACCTTC. The variable domain in full, completed from reference TRBV7-3 and TRBJ1-2, reads GAGVSQTPSNKVTEKGKYVELRCDPISGHTALYWYRQSLGQGPEFLIYFQGTGAADDSGLPNDRFFAVRPEGSVSTLKIQRTERGDSAVYLCASSLSRDNNGYTFGSGTRLTVV.

Worth noting for this clone: Distinct nucleotide sequences in the sample also encode this CDR3. This chain uses TRBV18 with TRBJ1-3, with 7 bases identical to TRBD1. The CDR3 is 14 amino acids. Germline lookup yields CDR1 KGHSH and CDR2 LQKENI. The J segment lost 2 bases and the V segment lost 3 bases, leaving 1 base of the junction unmatched. This CDR3 is CASSPQGAGNTIYF. The CDR3 coding sequence is TGTGCCAGCTCACCCCAGGGGGCTGGAAACACCATATATTTT. The full variable domain, in which reference TRBV18 and TRBJ1-3 provide the parts outside the CDR3, is NAGVMQNPRHLVRRRGQEARLRCSPMKGHSHVYWYRQLPEEGLKFMVYLQKENIIDESGMPKERFSAEFPKEGPSILRIQQVVRGDSAAYFCASSPQGAGNTIYFGEGSWLTVV.

The genes are TRBV9 and TRBJ1-4; D unresolved. CDR1 SGDLS and CDR2 YYNGEE come from the germline V gene. Trimming pared 4 bases from V and 7 bases from J, leaving 26 bases between. CDR3 length equals 18 residues. The CDR3 region is CASSSGSSLGSITEKLFF. The CDR3, as DNA: TGTGCCAGCAGCAGCGGTTCCTCTTTGGGGTCGATTACTGAAAAACTGTTTTTT.

This clone was counted a single time. The V and J genes are TRBV10-3 and TRBJ1-5, with 7 bases aligning to TRBD1. V dropped 0 bases and J dropped 4; count of bases not matched to a gene: 12. The CDR3 consists of 18 residues. From germline, CDR1 is ENHRY and CDR2 SYGVKD. CDR3 coding DNA: TGTGCCATCAGTGAGTCGTCTTATTCAGCAGGGGGTAATCAGCCCCAGCATTTT. Its translation: CAISESSYSAGGNQPQHF.

This chain joins TRBV19 and TRBJ2-1; weak D call: TRBD2 (6 bases). Trimming took 3 bases from V and 10 from J, leaving 10 bases between them. Germline CDR1 and CDR2: LNHDA and SQIVND (reference sequence). The CDR3 loop spans 12 amino acids. CDR3 nucleotides: TGTGCCAGTAGTATCTCCGGGGGAGAGCAGTTCTTC. As protein: CASSISGGEQFF.

This sequence joins TRBV6-5 and TRBJ1-2; 7 nucleotides match TRBD1. Per the germline V gene, CDR1 is MNHEY and CDR2 is SVGAGI. Germline trimming cut 6 bases from V and 2 bases from J; bases unmatched to any gene: 3. The CDR3 runs 13 residues. The CDR3 reads CASSEGQNYGYTF. CDR3 sequence (DNA): TGTGCCAGCAGCGAGGGACAGAACTATGGCTACACCTTC.

With respect to this clone: This specimen includes other DNA sequences encoding the same CDR3. V gene TRBV18 combines with J gene TRBJ2-5; D uncertain. This CDR3 has 13 amino acids. The germline V and J ends were trimmed by 3 bases and 5 bases, with 10 bases remaining between them. The V gene's germline CDR1 is KGHSH and CDR2 LQKENI. CDR3 loop: CASSPGLRETQYF. CDR3 sequence (DNA): TGTGCCAGCTCACCGGGCCTCCGGGAGACCCAGTACTTC.

This sequence joins TRBV11-2 and TRBJ1-1; D is perhaps TRBD1 (5 bases). Germline CDR1 is SGHAT and CDR2 is FQNNGV. The CDR3 sequence is 15 residues long. V gave up 0 bases and J gave up 8 bases, with 16 bases separating them. CDR3 sequence reads: CASSLEGGGRREAFF. The CDR3 DNA follows: TGTGCCAGCAGCTTAGAGGGGGGAGGGAGGAGGGAAGCTTTCTTT.

J is TRBJ1-2 and V is TRBV29-1; the D is unclear. V was cut by 2 bases and J by 8 bases, with 12 bases left in between. The CDR3 totals 12 residues. CDR1 is SQVTM, CDR2 ANQGSEA, per germline. The CDR3 spells CSVESRSGGYTF. CDR3 nucleotides: TGCAGCGTTGAATCGAGGAGCGGGGGCTACACCTTC.

The chain employs TRBV10-2 and TRBJ2-1; TRBD2 matches at 8 bases. The CDR3 extends over 16 amino acids. Germline V gene data show CDR1 as WSHSY and CDR2 as SAAADI. V was clipped by 7 bases and J by 0 bases; unmatched bases: 8. CDR3 DNA sequence: TGCGCCAGCACCGCGGGGGGCCTGAACTCCTACAATGAGCAGTTCTTC. This sequence encodes CASTAGGLNSYNEQFF.

V is TRBV4-1 and J is TRBJ2-1; 11 nucleotides align to TRBD2. The CDR3 has 17 amino acids. After removal of 1 base from V and 6 bases from J, the junction contained 8 bases not matched to a gene. Germline CDR1 MGHRA, CDR2 YSYEKL. The CDR3 coding sequence is TGCGCCAGCAGCCAAGGGATGCTTAGCGGGGGGGCCAATGAGCAGTTCTTC. Translation: CASSQGMLSGGANEQFF.

This chain uses TRBV27 with TRBJ2-7; 14 bases agree with TRBD2. The trim removed 6 bases at V and 0 bases at J, leaving 4 bases unmatched. Germline V gives CDR1 MNHEY, CDR2 SMNVEV (reference sequence). This CDR3 region has 16 residues. CDR3 sequence reads: CASSRTSGGSSYEQYF. CDR3 bases: TGTGCCAGCAGCCGGACTAGCGGGGGGAGCTCCTACGAGCAGTACTTC.

V usage is TRBV4-1 and J usage is TRBJ1-2; TRBD1 matches 11 bases. V shed 6 bases and J 6 bases; nucleotides not matched to a gene: 3. This CDR3 contains 13 residues. Per germline, CDR1 MGHRA and CDR2 YSYEKL. In nucleotides, the CDR3 is TGCGCCAGCAGTCCGGGACAGGGGGATGGCTACACCTTC. This translates into CASSPGQGDGYTF.